This T cell receptor (beta chain) was sequenced for a study of T cell changes during pregnancy in multiple sclerosis. Looked up from germline, CDR1 is SNHLY and CDR2 is FYNNEI. Unmatched junction bases numbered 3, after V lost 9 bases and J lost 4 bases. This CDR3 has 13 residues. This clone has just one count. TCRdb keeps only in-frame clones here, not all; method: immunoSEQ multiplex PCR. Of more than 65,000 clones listed, about 95% are singletons. The starting material was peripheral blood, obtained in the second trimester of pregnancy. This receptor was taken from a female donor with multiple sclerosis, enrolled in a pregnancy study. J is TRBJ2-1 and V is TRBV2; 10 bases align to TRBD2. DNA for the CDR3: TGTGCCAGAGAGCGGGAGGGTTACAATGAGCAGTTCTTC. As protein: CAREREGYNEQFF.